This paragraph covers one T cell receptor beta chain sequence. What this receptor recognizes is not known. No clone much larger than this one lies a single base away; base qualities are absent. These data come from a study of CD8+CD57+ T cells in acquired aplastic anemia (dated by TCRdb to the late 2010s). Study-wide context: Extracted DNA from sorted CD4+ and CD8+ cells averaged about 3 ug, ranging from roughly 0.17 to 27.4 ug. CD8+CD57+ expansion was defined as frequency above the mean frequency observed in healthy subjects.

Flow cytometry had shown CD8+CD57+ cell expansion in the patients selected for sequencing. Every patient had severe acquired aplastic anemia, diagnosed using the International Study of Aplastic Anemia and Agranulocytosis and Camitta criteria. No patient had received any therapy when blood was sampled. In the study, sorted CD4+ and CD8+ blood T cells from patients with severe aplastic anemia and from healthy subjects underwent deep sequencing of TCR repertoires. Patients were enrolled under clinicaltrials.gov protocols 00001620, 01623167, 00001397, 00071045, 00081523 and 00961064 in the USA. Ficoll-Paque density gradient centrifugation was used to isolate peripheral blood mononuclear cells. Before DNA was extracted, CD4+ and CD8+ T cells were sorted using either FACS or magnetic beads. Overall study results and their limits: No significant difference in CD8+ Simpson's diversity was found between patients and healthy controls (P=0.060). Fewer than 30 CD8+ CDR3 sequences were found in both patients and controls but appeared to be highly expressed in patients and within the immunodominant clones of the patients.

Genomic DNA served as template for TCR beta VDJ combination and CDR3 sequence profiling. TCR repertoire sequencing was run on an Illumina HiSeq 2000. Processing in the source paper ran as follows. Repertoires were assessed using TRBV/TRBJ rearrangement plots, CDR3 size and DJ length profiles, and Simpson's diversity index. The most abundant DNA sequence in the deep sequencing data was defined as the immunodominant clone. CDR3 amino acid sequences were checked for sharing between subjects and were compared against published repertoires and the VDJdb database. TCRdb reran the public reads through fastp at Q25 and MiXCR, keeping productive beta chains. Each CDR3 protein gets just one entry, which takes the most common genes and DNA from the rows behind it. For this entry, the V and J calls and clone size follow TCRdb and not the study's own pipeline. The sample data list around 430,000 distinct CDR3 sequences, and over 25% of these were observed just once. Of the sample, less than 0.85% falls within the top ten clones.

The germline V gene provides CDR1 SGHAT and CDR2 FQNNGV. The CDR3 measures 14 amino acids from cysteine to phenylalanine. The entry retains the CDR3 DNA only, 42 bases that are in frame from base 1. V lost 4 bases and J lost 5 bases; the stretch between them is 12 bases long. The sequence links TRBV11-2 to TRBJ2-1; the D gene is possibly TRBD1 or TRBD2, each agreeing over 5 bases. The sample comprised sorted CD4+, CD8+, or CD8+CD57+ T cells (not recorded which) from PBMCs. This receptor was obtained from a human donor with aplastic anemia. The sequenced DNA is TGTGCCAGCAGCTCCCGGGACGCACACAATGAGCAGTTCTTC. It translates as CASSSRDAHNEQFF.